The 30 T cell receptor beta chains reported below all come from one sample, sequenced in a study of blood T cell repertoires in COVID-19. Here immunoSEQ multiplex PCR was the method, and the copy in TCRdb shows in-frame clones only, minus some. This sample yields about 59,000 clones, of which more than 75% are seen a single time; 7.2% belongs to the top ten. Sequenced: peripheral blood. These receptors all stem from a man in his 60s with acute or convalescent COVID-19.

Only a few counts were recorded for this clone. CDR3 nucleotide sequence: TGTGCCAGCAGCTTATACGCGGGGGGGCCCAGTGAGCAGTTCTTC. It codes for CASSLYAGGPSEQFF. The chain combines TRBV7-6 with TRBJ2-1; 9 positions match TRBD2. V gave up 2 bases and J gave up 9 bases; unmatched junction bases: 8. In germline, CDR1 is SGHVS, CDR2 FNYEAQ. The CDR3 loop spans 15 amino acids.

The rearrangement links TRBV30 to TRBJ1-2, with D tentatively TRBD1 (5 bases). Per the germline V gene, CDR1 is GTSNPN and CDR2 is SVGIG (reference sequence). The CDR3 contains 14 residues. V was shortened by 8 bases and J by 7 bases, with 23 bases between the two germline ends. CDR3 DNA: TGTGCCCGCCGTACTACGGGGGGAATTGGTGGCTACACCTTC. This translates into CARRTTGGIGGYTF.

This clone is deemed medium-sized. In DNA form, the CDR3 reads TGTGCCAGCAGCACCGGGACAGGCTTCTTCACCGGGGAGCTGTTTTTT. It encodes CASSTGTGFFTGELFF. The J gene is TRBJ2-2, the V gene TRBV7-9; 8 bases align to TRBD1. Per the germline V gene, CDR1 is SEHNR and CDR2 is FQNEAQ (reference sequence). There are 16 residues in the CDR3. V was pared by 5 bases and J by 4 bases, with 9 bases of the junction left unmatched. Complete variable domain (other parts from reference TRBV7-9 and TRBJ2-2): DTGVSQNPRHKITKRGQNVTFRCDPISEHNRLYWYRQTLGQGPEFLTYFQNEAQLEKSRLLSDRFSAERPKGSFSTLEIQRTEQGDSAMYLCASSTGTGFFTGELFFGEGSRLTVL.

The chain joins TRBV7-3 to TRBJ2-1, with TRBD2 matching 7 bases. CDR1 and CDR2 (germline): SGHTA, FQGTGA. The J segment lost 3 bases and the V segment lost 2 bases, leaving 4 bases of the junction unmatched. CDR3 length: 15 residues. The CDR3 DNA is TGTGCCAGCAGCTTATCCGGGGAGGGCTACAATGAGCAGTTCTTC. Its translation: CASSLSGEGYNEQFF.

This chain connects TRBV7-3 to TRBJ2-2; D call uncertain. The CDR3 spans 13 residues. Looked up from germline, CDR1 is SGHTA and CDR2 is FQGTGA. V was clipped by 1 base and J by 4 bases, with 4 bases between them. The CDR3 here is CASSLSVTGELFF. The CDR3 DNA is TGTGCCAGCAGCTTAAGCGTCACCGGGGAGCTGTTTTTT.

The gene calls are TRBV2 and TRBJ1-1; no clear D gene. This CDR3 is 14 amino acids long. The V and J ends lost 6 bases and 1 base respectively, with 12 bases between them. Per germline, CDR1 SNHLY and CDR2 FYNNEI. CDR3 protein: CASRAGGPNTEAFF. The CDR3, as DNA: TGTGCCAGCAGAGCAGGAGGGCCGAACACTGAAGCTTTCTTT.

The V call is TRBV18, the J call TRBJ2-3; 10 positions match TRBD2. CDR1 and CDR2 (germline): KGHSH, LQKENI. The CDR3 contains 16 residues. The J segment lost 6 bases and the V segment lost 0 bases, leaving 6 bases of the junction unmatched. DNA of the CDR3: TGTGCCAGCTCACCACCTTTAACAGCGGGGGGGGATACGCAGTATTTT. Translation gives CASSPPLTAGGDTQYF.

The V call is TRBV25-1, the J call TRBJ1-4; 10 nucleotides align to TRBD1. V dropped 1 base and J dropped 7; count of bases not matched to a gene: 9. CDR3 size: 17 residues. Germline assignment: CDR1 MGHDK and CDR2 SYGVNS. The CDR3 spells CASSEWGTGVVGEKLFF. DNA of the CDR3: TGTGCCAGCAGTGAATGGGGGACAGGGGTAGTCGGTGAAAAACTGTTTTTT.

V and J are TRBV7-8 and TRBJ1-3, with 9 positions matching TRBD1. Germline assignment: CDR1 SGHVS and CDR2 FQNEAQ. CDR3 length equals 14 residues. The V gene end was trimmed by 5 bases and the J gene end by 3 bases; junction bases not matched to a gene: 2. In DNA, the CDR3 is TGTGCCAGCAGCCGACAGGGGGATGGAAACACCATATATTTT. Protein sequence: CASSRQGDGNTIYF.

The chain recombines TRBV28 with TRBJ1-3; TRBD1 aligns across 8 bases. CDR1 MDHEN and CDR2 SYDVKM come from the germline V gene. With V trimmed by 6 bases and J by 1 base, 8 bases remained unmatched. The CDR3 has 16 amino acids. CDR3 region: CASSAGQGVSGNTIYF. The CDR3 DNA is TGTGCCAGCAGCGCCGGACAGGGAGTTTCTGGAAACACCATATATTTT.

This clone was seen only a few times. This chain links TRBV4-1 with TRBJ2-7, with a possible D match to TRBD2 (5 bases). Germline CDR1 reads MGHRA; CDR2 reads YSYEKL. Trimming shortened V by 5 bases and J by 0 bases, and 11 bases separated the two germline ends. CDR3 length equals 14 residues. The CDR3 reads CASSFRTDSYEQYF. The CDR3 nucleotides read TGCGCCAGCAGCTTCAGGACTGACTCCTACGAGCAGTACTTC.

This clone is classed as large. The V call is TRBV11-2, the J call TRBJ1-6, with D unresolved. Trimming shortened V by 5 bases and J by 7 bases, and 15 bases separated the two germline ends. The V gene's germline CDR1 is SGHAT and CDR2 FQNNGV. This CDR3 region has 15 residues. This chain's CDR3 is CASSLDGEFNSPLHF. CDR3 coding DNA: TGTGCCAGCAGCCTCGACGGAGAGTTCAATTCACCCCTCCACTTT. The full variable domain, completed using reference TRBV11-2 and TRBJ1-6, is EAGVAQSPRYKIIEKRQSVAFWCNPISGHATLYWYQQILGQGPKLLIQFQNNGVVDDSQLPKDRFSAERLKGVDSTLKIQPAKLEDSAVYLCASSLDGEFNSPLHFGNGTRLTVT.

J is TRBJ2-2 and V is TRBV19; perhaps TRBD2 as D (6 bases). Germline V CDR1 and CDR2: LNHDA, SQIVND (reference sequence). The CDR3 loop spans 15 amino acids. V dropped 6 bases and J dropped 3 bases, with 14 bases sitting between them. CDR3 sequence: CASSLGGFDTGELFF. The CDR3 DNA is TGTGCCAGTAGCCTGGGGGGTTTCGACACCGGGGAGCTGTTTTTT.

The gene calls are TRBV7-9 and TRBJ1-2; possible D gene TRBD1, 5 bases. Trimming removed 7 bases from V and 4 bases from J, with 16 bases in between. The CDR3 runs 14 residues. Germline V gives CDR1 SEHNR, CDR2 FQNEAQ (reference sequence). CDR3 loop: CASNNGRGGYGYTF. For the CDR3, the DNA is TGTGCCAGCAACAATGGCCGGGGGGGCTATGGCTACACCTTC.

V is TRBV10-2 and J is TRBJ2-3, with D hard to call. CDR1 WSHSY and CDR2 SAAADI come from the germline V gene. The CDR3 is 11 residues long. V dropped 9 bases and J dropped 2 bases, with 6 bases sitting between them. The CDR3 sequence is CASSSTDTQYF. In DNA form, the CDR3 reads TGCGCCAGTTCCTCCACAGATACGCAGTATTTT.

The chain joins TRBV3-1 (or the pseudogene TRBV3-2) to TRBJ1-1; the D gene is possibly TRBD1 (5 bases). V was pared by 4 bases and J by 1 base, with 10 bases between. The CDR3 consists of 14 residues. Germline V gene sequence: CDR1 LGHDT, CDR2 YNNKEL (reference sequence). Here the CDR3 DNA reads TGTGCCAGCAGCCGTAGACAGACGAACACTGAAGCTTTCTTT. Translating it yields CASSRRQTNTEAFF.

This clone has only a few counts. V and J are TRBV18 and TRBJ2-6; TRBD1 matches 10 bases. Trimming removed 5 bases from V and 4 bases from J; junction bases left unmatched: 8. The germline V gene has CDR1 KGHSH and CDR2 LQKENI. CDR3 length: 17 amino acids. The CDR3 protein is CASSSTTGGRGANVLTF. In nucleotides, the CDR3 is TGTGCCAGCTCATCAACGACAGGGGGCAGGGGGGCCAACGTCCTGACTTTC.

The chain has TRBV29-1 and TRBJ1-2; no clear D gene. V was trimmed by 2 bases and J by 0 bases, leaving 13 bases between them. The CDR3 consists of 15 residues. CDR1 is SQVTM, CDR2 ANQGSEA, per germline. CDR3 protein: CSVESPAGANYGYTF. In DNA, the CDR3 is TGCAGCGTTGAATCTCCGGCGGGAGCTAACTATGGCTACACCTTC.

V and J are TRBV11-2 and TRBJ2-5; D is perhaps TRBD2 (6 bases). In germline, CDR1 is SGHAT, CDR2 FQNNGV. The CDR3 runs to 14 residues. V gave up 3 bases and J gave up 5 bases, with 13 bases separating them. CDR3 DNA sequence: TGTGCCAGCAGCTTGGGGTCGAGCGGGGAGACCCAGTACTTC. Translating it yields CASSLGSSGETQYF. Complete variable domain (other parts from reference TRBV11-2 and TRBJ2-5): EAGVAQSPRYKIIEKRQSVAFWCNPISGHATLYWYQQILGQGPKLLIQFQNNGVVDDSQLPKDRFSAERLKGVDSTLKIQPAKLEDSAVYLCASSLGSSGETQYFGPGTRLLVL.

The rearrangement links TRBV7-3 to TRBJ2-7, with 10 bases lining up with TRBD1. CDR1 is SGHTA, CDR2 FQGTGA, per germline. This CDR3 has 13 residues. V gave up 3 bases and J gave up 6 bases; unmatched junction bases: 2. The CDR3 reads CASSLGTGAEQYF. The CDR3 DNA is TGTGCCAGCAGCTTGGGGACAGGGGCCGAGCAGTACTTC.

The rearrangement links TRBV9 to TRBJ1-2; D is unresolved. Germline CDR1 and CDR2: SGDLS and YYNGEE. V was trimmed by 6 bases and J by 3 bases, leaving 15 bases between them. The CDR3 is 14 residues long. The CDR3 sequence is CASTETHADYGYTF. DNA for the CDR3: TGTGCCAGCACCGAAACTCACGCGGACTATGGCTACACCTTC.

This clone has only a few counts. This rearrangement joins TRBV15 to TRBJ1-2, with D tentatively TRBD1 (6 bases). V lost 2 bases and J 9 bases, leaving 19 bases between the germline ends. Germline values: CDR1 LNHNV, CDR2 YYDKDF (reference sequence). CDR3 size: 15 residues. Here the CDR3 DNA reads TGTGCCACCAGCAGACAACAGGGAAGGGGTTTGAGCTACACCTTC. This codes for CATSRQQGRGLSYTF. Using reference TRBV15 and TRBJ1-2 for the parts outside the CDR3, the full variable domain is DAMVIQNPRYQVTQFGKPVTLSCSQTLNHNVMYWYQQKSSQAPKLLFHYYDKDFNNEADTPDNFQSRRPNTSFCFLDIRSPGLGDTAMYLCATSRQQGRGLSYTFGSGTRLTVV.

Turning to this clone: The sample carries other DNA sequences with the same CDR3. This sequence joins TRBV7-9 and TRBJ1-2; D is unresolved. Germline CDR1 reads SEHNR; CDR2 reads FQNEAQ (reference sequence). The CDR3 has 13 residues. V lost 1 base, J lost 4 bases, and 7 bases lay in between. The CDR3 DNA follows: TGTGCCAGCAGCTTAGGGCAGTTCTATGGCTACACCTTC. This encodes CASSLGQFYGYTF.

The table lists this clone with a few counts. The chain recombines TRBV5-4 with TRBJ1-2; TRBD1 is a possible D gene (6 bases). CDR1 SGHNT and CDR2 YYREEE come from the germline V gene (reference sequence). V was clipped by 2 bases and J by 4 bases, with 12 bases between them. The CDR3 sequence is 14 residues long. CDR3 residues: CASSFGQKIYGYTF. The DNA for the CDR3 is TGTGCCAGCAGCTTTGGACAGAAGATCTATGGCTACACCTTC.

The genes are TRBV28 and TRBJ1-4, with 8 bases aligning to TRBD1. The J segment lost 3 bases and the V segment lost 4 bases, leaving 4 bases of the junction unmatched. The length of the CDR3 is 15 residues. The V gene's germline CDR1 is MDHEN and CDR2 SYDVKM. The CDR3 DNA follows: TGTGCCAGCAGTTCAGGGGGCAGTGCTAATGAAAAACTGTTTTTT. Its translation is CASSSGGSANEKLFF.

This rearrangement joins TRBV5-1 to TRBJ1-5; 7 bases map to TRBD1. The CDR3 totals 15 residues. Trimming removed 3 bases from V and 1 base from J; junction bases left unmatched: 4. Germline lookup yields CDR1 SGHRS and CDR2 YFSETQ. DNA for the CDR3: TGCGCCAGCAGCTCCGGGACAGACAGCAATCAGCCCCAGCATTTT. Translated, it gives CASSSGTDSNQPQHF.

This chain links TRBV11-1 with TRBJ2-3; weak D call: TRBD1 (5 bases). V lost 1 base and J lost 6, with 11 bases in between. Germline V CDR1 and CDR2: SGHAT, FQDESV (reference sequence). This CDR3 is 14 amino acids long. This CDR3 reads CASSLGTSADTQYF. CDR3 in DNA: TGTGCCAGCAGCTTAGGGACATCCGCTGATACGCAGTATTTT.

V is TRBV6-6 and J is TRBJ1-1, with D unclear. From germline, CDR1 is MNHNY and CDR2 SVGAGI (reference sequence). The CDR3 is made up of 16 amino acids. V gave up 2 bases and J gave up 0 bases, with 13 bases separating them. CDR3 coding DNA: TGTGCCAGCAGTTACCGTATCGAGGGTATGAACACTGAAGCTTTCTTT. Translation: CASSYRIEGMNTEAFF.

The rearrangement uses TRBV5-1 and TRBJ1-5, with D possibly TRBD1 on 5 matching bases. The V gene's germline CDR1 is SGHRS and CDR2 YFSETQ. The CDR3 totals 16 residues. The germline V and J ends were trimmed by 4 bases and 3 bases, with 17 bases remaining between them. CDR3 in amino acids: CASSLDGQGTNQPQHF. The DNA of the CDR3 is TGCGCCAGCAGCCTCGACGGGCAGGGCACCAATCAGCCCCAGCATTTT.

This clone was detected a few times. This chain uses TRBV3-1 (or the pseudogene TRBV3-2) with TRBJ1-6; D not resolved. The CDR3 is 15 amino acids. V shed 6 bases and J shed 3 bases, with 12 bases lying between them. The V gene's germline CDR1 is LGHDT and CDR2 YNNKEL (reference sequence). The CDR3 is CASRTGLNYNSPLHF. The CDR3 nucleotides are TGTGCCAGCAGGACCGGGTTAAACTATAATTCACCCCTCCACTTT.